The TCR beta chain under discussion was sequenced for a study of T cell repertoires in cytomegalovirus infection. Overall study context: Both a matching HLA type and CMV infection were indicated by public TCR beta signatures. Whole-study findings and limits: CMV carriers having the relevant HLA were flagged by cumulative public TCR beta family frequency.

TCRdb re-called the reads with MiXCR, one entry per CDR3 protein. The sample includes approximately 190,000 distinct CDR3 sequences, under 30% of them seen just once. This clonotype was recorded many times. Its cognate antigen is unknown. The sample consisted of PBMCs. The TCR comes from a human donor in good health (CMV status not recorded). Some clones in this sample may be carry-over from other donors' samples.

This chain's CDR3 is CASSSTAGGLSYEQYF. The CDR3 region has the DNA TGTGCCAGCAGCTCGACAGCGGGGGGCCTGTCCTACGAGCAGTACTTC. The chain links TRBV7-2 to TRBJ2-7; 9 bases fit TRBD2. The CDR3 covers 16 residues. Germline loops: CDR1 SGHTA, CDR2 FQGNSA. J gave up 1 base and V 4 bases, and 8 bases lay outside the gene matches.